The entry that follows covers one T cell receptor (beta chain) sequence. Its antigen is unknown. These data originate in a study of shared clonotypes between healthy human individuals. Study-level results: Generation probabilities were higher for clonotypes shared across all four sorted-subset donors than for unshared ones. Investigators expected sequencing depth to affect clonotype sharing among donors.

Germline V lookup: CDR1 SGHRS, CDR2 YFSETQ. V was pared by 4 bases and J by 0 bases, with 3 bases of the junction left unmatched. There are 14 residues in the CDR3. Profiling relied on immunoSEQ multiplex PCR, and the TCRdb table lists in-frame clones only, not all of them. The sample records about 2.4 million clones, over 85% being singletons. The J gene is TRBJ2-5, the V gene TRBV5-1; 7 positions match TRBD2. This TCR was sampled from a man between 18 and 29 years old in good health. Some clones in this sample may be carry-over from other donors' samples. The material sequenced was naive CD4+ T cells from PBMCs. The subset: CD45RA+ positively selected. The CDR3 DNA is TGCGCCAGCAGCCTGCGGGGGTACCAAGAGACCCAGTACTTC. Translated, it gives CASSLRGYQETQYF.